Listed below are T cell receptor beta chains from one sample, sequenced in a study of blood T cells in healthy people across ages. One entry per CDR3 protein results from TCRdb running MiXCR on the 5' RACE reads. Of roughly 560,000 distinct CDR3 sequences listed, approximately 25% were seen once; the top ten hold 7.5% to 9%. A further study also used this sample, focusing on T cells of mothers and their children.

Sequenced material: blood. The receptor set was obtained from a boy younger than 18 in good health. CDR3s include the opening cysteine and the closing phenylalanine or tryptophan. D genes are given only for firm matches. Rows give clone size only sometimes, using once, few, many, or a class for an expanded clone.

>TRBV29-1|few|TRBJ2-7|TRBD1
CSVESGQGAREQYF
TGCAGCGTTGAATCCGGACAGGGGGCTCGGGAGCAGTACTTC
>TRBV6-2/TRBV6-3|few|TRBJ1-1|TRBD1
CASSYGTAPNTEAFF
TGTGCCAGCAGTTACGGGACAGCCCCTAACACTGAAGCTTTCTTT
>TRBV6-5|-|TRBJ2-7|-
CASSYAGSNYEQYF
TGTGCCAGCAGTTACGCGGGCAGCAACTACGAGCAGTACTTC
>TRBV7-9|once|TRBJ2-7|-
CASSFGDGYEQYF
TGTGCCAGCAGCTTCGGGGACGGTTACGAGCAGTACTTC
>TRBV28|-|TRBJ1-1|-
CASRPSYENTEAFF
TGTGCCAGCAGGCCCAGTTACGAGAACACTGAAGCTTTCTTT
>TRBV4-2|-|TRBJ2-2|-
CASSQQLAGARTGELFF
TGTGCCAGCAGCCAACAGCTGGCGGGGGCCAGGACCGGGGAGCTGTTTTTT
>TRBV10-3|-|TRBJ1-6|TRBD1
CAISGQGPSTLHF
TGTGCCATCAGCGGACAGGGGCCTTCGACCCTCCACTTT
>TRBV6-1|many|TRBJ2-1|-
CAIAYNEQFF
TGTGCCATCGCCTACAATGAGCAGTTCTTC
>TRBV4-2|-|TRBJ2-7|TRBD1
CASSLSGTGGSGEQYF
TGTGCCAGCAGCCTGTCCGGGACAGGGGGAAGTGGCGAGCAGTACTTC
>TRBV6-2/TRBV6-3|-|TRBJ2-2|-
CASNPTGHGELFF
TGTGCCAGCAACCCGACAGGTCACGGGGAGCTGTTTTTT
>TRBV9|-|TRBJ1-5|-
CASSLTSESDQPQHF
TGTGCCAGCAGCTTAACAAGTGAAAGCGATCAGCCCCAGCATTTT
>TRBV29-1|-|TRBJ1-3|-
CSVVDVYRDRNTIYF
TGCAGCGTTGTGGATGTCTACAGGGATCGGAACACCATATATTTT
>TRBV3-1|-|TRBJ1-2|-
CASSPAGGCGYTF
TGTGCCAGCAGCCCAGCCGGGGGGTGTGGCTACACCTTC
>TRBV12-3/TRBV12-4|-|TRBJ2-5|TRBD2
CASSLRQSRRRKRGEETQYF
TGTGCCAGCAGTTTGCGCCAGTCCCGGCGACGAAAACGGGGGGAAGAGACCCAGTACTTC
>TRBV7-8|few|TRBJ2-7|-
CASRGSGPYEQYF
TGTGCCAGCAGGGGTTCAGGGCCCTACGAGCAGTACTTC
>TRBV4-2|-|TRBJ2-1|TRBD2
CASSQDPRLAGHSYNEQFF
TGTGCCAGCAGCCAAGATCCACGGTTAGCGGGGCACTCCTACAATGAGCAGTTCTTC
>TRBV29-1|-|TRBJ2-7|-
CSVVGDHYEQYF
TGCAGCGTTGTAGGGGACCACTACGAGCAGTACTTC
>TRBV28|few|TRBJ2-7|TRBD1
CASSPRTGRFLYEQYF
TGTGCCAGCAGCCCACGGACAGGGCGATTCCTCTACGAGCAGTACTTC
>TRBV4-1|few|TRBJ2-4|TRBD1
CASSRTGTEENIQYF
TGCGCCAGCAGTCGGACCGGGACAGAGGAAAACATTCAGTACTTC
>TRBV5-1|-|TRBJ2-7|-
CTSSFEPPYEQYF
TGCACCAGCAGCTTTGAGCCTCCCTACGAGCAGTACTTC
>TRBV7-2|few|TRBJ2-7|-
CASSFMATDPYEQYF
TGTGCCAGCAGCTTTATGGCGACAGACCCCTACGAGCAGTACTTC
>TRBV12-3/TRBV12-4|few|TRBJ1-3|-
CAINSGNTIYF
TGTGCCATTAACTCTGGAAACACCATATATTTT
>TRBV6-5|few|TRBJ2-7|-
CASSIRSEQYF
TGTGCCAGCAGCATCCGGAGTGAGCAGTACTTC
>TRBV20-1|-|TRBJ2-7|TRBD1
CSATGQGYSYEQYF
TGCAGTGCTACAGGACAGGGCTACTCCTACGAGCAGTACTTC
>TRBV20-1|few|TRBJ1-5|-
CSARALLGVLSHQPQHF
TGCAGTGCTAGAGCCCTGCTGGGGGTTCTTAGCCATCAGCCCCAGCATTTT
>TRBV12-3/TRBV12-4|-|TRBJ2-3|-
CATKGGGTQYF
TGTGCCACCAAAGGGGGGGGTACGCAGTATTTT
>TRBV5-6|-|TRBJ1-3|-
CASSLAPGAGNTIYF
TGTGCCAGCAGCTTGGCTCCGGGGGCTGGAAACACCATATATTTT
>TRBV7-9|-|TRBJ2-1|-
CASSSIGALNEQFF
TGTGCCAGCAGCTCCATCGGGGCTCTCAATGAGCAGTTCTTC
>TRBV5-1|few|TRBJ2-7|-
CASSLDRNEQYF
TGCGCCAGCAGCTTGGACAGGAACGAGCAGTACTTC
>TRBV18|few|TRBJ1-5|TRBD1
CASSPPGQGANQPQHF
TGTGCCAGCTCACCACCGGGACAGGGGGCGAATCAGCCCCAGCATTTT
>TRBV6-5|-|TRBJ2-3|-
CASTRGHTQYF
TGTGCCAGCACCCGGGGACATACGCAGTATTTT
>TRBV11-2|many|TRBJ2-3|-
CASSLIPGATDTQYF
TGTGCCAGCAGCCTGATTCCCGGGGCAACAGATACGCAGTATTTT
>TRBV28|few|TRBJ1-5|-
CASIVTAYSNQPQHF
TGTGCCAGCATAGTAACCGCTTATAGCAATCAGCCCCAGCATTTT
>TRBV7-2|few|TRBJ1-5|-
CASSLAFRGRGQPQHF
TGTGCCAGCAGCTTAGCTTTTCGGGGACGTGGGCAGCCCCAGCATTTT
>TRBV28|-|TRBJ1-5|-
CASSGYLSNQPQHF
TGTGCCAGCAGCGGCTATCTTAGCAATCAGCCCCAGCATTTT
>TRBV7-9|-|TRBJ2-3|-
CASSSDRDTQYF
TGTGCCAGCAGCTCAGACCGGGATACGCAGTATTTT
>TRBV12-3/TRBV12-4|-|TRBJ1-2|TRBD1
CASSRTGAVYGYTF
TGTGCCAGCAGTCGGACAGGGGCCGTCTATGGCTACACCTTC
>TRBV5-1|many|TRBJ2-5|-
CASSLTLYQETQYF
TGCGCCAGCAGCCTCACCCTGTACCAAGAGACCCAGTACTTC
>TRBV10-3|-|TRBJ2-7|-
CAISSWDYEQYF
TGTGCCATCAGTAGTTGGGACTACGAGCAGTACTTC
>TRBV28|few|TRBJ2-5|-
CASSFARTTSLNRTATQYF
TGTGCCAGCAGTTTCGCTCGGACTACATCACTCAACCGGACGGCGACCCAGTACTTC
>TRBV9|-|TRBJ2-5|-
CASSGSRETQYF
TGTGCCAGCAGCGGTAGTCGGGAGACCCAGTACTTC
>TRBV3-1|few|TRBJ1-3|-
CASSQELPSSGNTIYF
TGTGCCAGCAGCCAAGAACTGCCGAGCTCTGGAAACACCATATATTTT
>TRBV7-9|few|TRBJ2-5|TRBD2
CASSPGPASGDQETQYF
TGTGCCAGCAGCCCCGGGCCGGCTAGCGGGGATCAAGAGACCCAGTACTTC